This TCR beta chain came from a study of regulatory T cells in long-lasting Graves disease. Study conclusions and caveats: Persistent Graves' patients showed less TCR diversity than newly diagnosed ones.

As regards this clonotype: Its specificity is not known.

Time point given: newly diagnosed GD, antithyroid drugs for less than 3 months. Construction of the TCR library relied on RNA isolated from PBMCs. All patients originated from an endocrinology department located in Xi'an, China. CDR3 regions were amplified by Arm-PCR using iRepertoire HTBI primers to build TCR beta libraries. Using its own MiXCR run on the multiplex PCR reads, TCRdb lists one record per CDR3 protein. The repertoire includes hundreds of thousands of distinct CDR3 sequences, about 16% of them detected once, and roughly 25% sits in the top ten. Looked up from germline, CDR1 is GTSNPN and CDR2 is SVGIG (reference sequence). V lost 0 bases to trimming and J lost 7 bases, with 10 bases between them. This CDR3 has 13 residues. The sample was also reused in another study, on T cells in Graves' hyperthyroidism and ophthalmopathy. That study adds: Diagnosis rested on symptoms, serum thyroxine and TRAb, thyroid ultrasound, and orbital computed tomography. Primed by the HTBI set, a first-round RT-PCR was run on the TCR CDR3.

The material sequenced was peripheral blood mononuclear cells (PBMCs), taken at new diagnosis, from a patient treated with antithyroid drugs. This rearrangement joins TRBV30 to TRBJ2-1; D is perhaps TRBD1 (5 bases). The receptor was isolated from a woman between 40 and 65 years old with Graves disease. CDR3 DNA sequence: TGTGCCTGGAGTGTTGGGGCAGGGAATGAGCAGTTCTTC. Encoded protein: CAWSVGAGNEQFF.